This T cell receptor (beta chain) was observed in a study of blood T cell repertoires in COVID-19. Study-wide background: Donors in the United States, Italy and Spain gave samples during acute or convalescent COVID-19.

In the authors' workflow: It was from reference gene primer amplification that nucleated cell counts were estimated. The repertoire was sequenced with immunoSEQ multiplex PCR; TCRdb's copy has only in-frame clones and lacks some. That table gives V, J and clone size, and the DNA gave D and trimming. The table has about 370,000 clones, roughly 86% seen once. The CDR3 spans 14 residues. The V gene's germline CDR1 is MNHEY and CDR2 SVGAGI. With 6 bases clipped from V and 2 bases from J, the junction kept 4 bases outside the gene matches. The specimen sequenced was PBMCs or T cells enriched from blood (not recorded which). This receptor was identified in a woman aged 25 to 45 who had recovered from COVID-19. The genes are TRBV6-5 and TRBJ1-1; 9 bases agree with TRBD1. CDR3 sequence reads: CASSPDRGNTEAFF. The DNA of the CDR3 is TGTGCCAGCAGCCCGGACAGGGGAAACACTGAAGCTTTCTTT.